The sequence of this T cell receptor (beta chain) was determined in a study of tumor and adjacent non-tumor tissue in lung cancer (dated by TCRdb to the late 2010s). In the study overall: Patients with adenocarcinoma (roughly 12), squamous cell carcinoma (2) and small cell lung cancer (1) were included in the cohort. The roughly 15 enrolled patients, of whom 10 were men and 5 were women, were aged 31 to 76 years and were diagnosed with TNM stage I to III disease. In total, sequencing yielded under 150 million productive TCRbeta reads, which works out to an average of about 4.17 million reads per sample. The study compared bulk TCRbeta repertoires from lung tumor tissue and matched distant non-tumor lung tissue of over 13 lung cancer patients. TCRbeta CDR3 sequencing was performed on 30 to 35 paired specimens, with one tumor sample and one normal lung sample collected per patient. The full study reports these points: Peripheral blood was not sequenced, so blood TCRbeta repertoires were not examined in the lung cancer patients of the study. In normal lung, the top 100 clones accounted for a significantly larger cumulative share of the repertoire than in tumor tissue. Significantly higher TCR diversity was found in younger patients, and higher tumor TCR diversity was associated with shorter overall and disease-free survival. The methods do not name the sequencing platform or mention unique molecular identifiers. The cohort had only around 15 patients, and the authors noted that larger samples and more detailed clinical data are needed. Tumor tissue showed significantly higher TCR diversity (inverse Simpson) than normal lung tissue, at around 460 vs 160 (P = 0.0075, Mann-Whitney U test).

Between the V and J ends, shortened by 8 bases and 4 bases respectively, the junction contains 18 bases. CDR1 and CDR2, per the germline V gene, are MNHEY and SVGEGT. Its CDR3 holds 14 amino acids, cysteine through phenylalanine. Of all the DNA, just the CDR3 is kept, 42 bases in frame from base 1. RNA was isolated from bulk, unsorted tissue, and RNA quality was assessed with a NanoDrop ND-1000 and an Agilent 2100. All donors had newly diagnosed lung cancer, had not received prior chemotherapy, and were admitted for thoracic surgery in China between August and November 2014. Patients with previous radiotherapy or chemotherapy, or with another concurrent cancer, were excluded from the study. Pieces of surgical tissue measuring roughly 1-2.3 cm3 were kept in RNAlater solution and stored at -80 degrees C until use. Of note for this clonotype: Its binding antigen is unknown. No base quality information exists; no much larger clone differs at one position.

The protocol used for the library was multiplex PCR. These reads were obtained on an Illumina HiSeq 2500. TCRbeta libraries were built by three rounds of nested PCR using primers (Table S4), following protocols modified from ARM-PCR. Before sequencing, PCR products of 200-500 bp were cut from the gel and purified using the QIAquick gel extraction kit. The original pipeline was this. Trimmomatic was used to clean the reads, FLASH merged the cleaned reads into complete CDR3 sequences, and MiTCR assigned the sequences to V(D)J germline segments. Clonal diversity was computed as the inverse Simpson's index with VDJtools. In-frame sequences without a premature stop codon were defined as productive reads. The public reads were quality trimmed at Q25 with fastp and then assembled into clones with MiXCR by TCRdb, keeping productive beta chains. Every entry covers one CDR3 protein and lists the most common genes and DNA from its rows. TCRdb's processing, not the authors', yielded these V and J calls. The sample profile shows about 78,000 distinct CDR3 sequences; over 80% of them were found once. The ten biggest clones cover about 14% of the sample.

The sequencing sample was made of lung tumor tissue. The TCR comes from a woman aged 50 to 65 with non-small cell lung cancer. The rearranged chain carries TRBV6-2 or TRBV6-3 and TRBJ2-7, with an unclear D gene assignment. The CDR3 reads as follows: CASGTIGMSYEQYF. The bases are TGTGCCAGCGGTACTATTGGGATGTCATACGAGCAGTACTTC.